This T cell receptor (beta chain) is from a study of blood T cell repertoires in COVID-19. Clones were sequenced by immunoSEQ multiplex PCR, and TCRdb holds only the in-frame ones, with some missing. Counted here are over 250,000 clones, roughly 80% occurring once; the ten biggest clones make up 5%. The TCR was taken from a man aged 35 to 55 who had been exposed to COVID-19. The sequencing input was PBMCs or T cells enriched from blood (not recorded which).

Here the CDR3 DNA reads TGTGCCAGTAGCCCGGAGGGCCTTCTTGAGCAGTTCTTC. This codes for CASSPEGLLEQFF. The rearrangement links TRBV19 to TRBJ2-1; D may be TRBD2 (6 bases). The ends were cut back, 6 bases at V and 9 bases at J, with 15 bases in the middle. The CDR3 is 13 amino acids. Germline CDR1 LNHDA, CDR2 SQIVND (reference sequence). Filled out from reference TRBV19 and TRBJ2-1, the complete variable domain reads DGGITQSPKYLFRKEGQNVTLSCEQNLNHDAMYWYRQDPGQGLRLIYYSQIVNDFQKGDIAEGYSVSREKKESFPLTVTSAQKNPTAFYLCASSPEGLLEQFFGPGTRLTVL.